Listed below are T cell receptor beta chains from one sample, sequenced in a study of early T cells in non-severe SARS-CoV-2 infection. One entry per CDR3 protein, called by TCRdb with MiXCR from the 5' RACE reads. The repertoire holds nearly 110,000 distinct CDR3 sequences, with 8.5% to 14% as singletons. Sequencing used whole blood. Receptor source: an adult who was a healthcare worker with PCR-confirmed SARS-CoV-2 infection or an uninfected control (not recorded which). Each CDR3 is given with its conserved first and last residue. A D gene is named only where the DNA matches it firmly.

NA,TRBJ1-1,TRBV6-5,CASSYGGLGREAFF
NA,TRBJ2-7,TRBV25-1,CASSPSAQNYEQYF
NA,TRBJ2-2,TRBV11-3,CASSSTTGFLGENTGELFF
NA,TRBJ2-7,TRBV6-6,CASSYRRDTSEQYF
NA,TRBJ1-5,TRBV19,CASSLSGPYQPQHF
NA,TRBJ1-5,TRBV3-1,CASSPSPGVSNQPQHF
TRBD2,TRBJ2-1,TRBV27,CASSLVSSGLAGSQFF
NA,TRBJ2-1,TRBV9,CASSVEGRSQHEQFF
TRBD1,TRBJ2-1,TRBV19,CASSVGTGEGEQFF
TRBD2,TRBJ2-1,TRBV7-9,CASSPTLTSGRALITEQFF
NA,TRBJ2-2,TRBV20-1,CSARAIRGRVAGELFF
NA,TRBJ2-1,TRBV5-1,CASSFIANEQFF
NA,TRBJ1-1,TRBV7-2,CASSSSGGLRGF
NA,TRBJ2-5,TRBV7-9,CASSLEDGAGLQETQYF
TRBD1,TRBJ1-5,TRBV7-9,CASSHRDSGQPQHF
NA,TRBJ2-7,TRBV5-6,CASSYGTDGRYEQYF
NA,TRBJ2-7,TRBV28,CASVGSQYEQYF
TRBD2,TRBJ2-3,TRBV7-2,CASSFPLAGEDTQYF
NA,TRBJ1-2,TRBV6-6,CARQGHNYGYTF
NA,TRBJ2-1,TRBV12-3/TRBV12-4,CASSVTNPHNEQFF
NA,TRBJ2-7,TRBV28,CASSPPQAPLPNEQYF
TRBD1,TRBJ2-1,TRBV7-9,CATDRTGLGTGDEQFF
TRBD1,TRBJ1-2,TRBV28,CASRQQGRGYTF
NA,TRBJ2-7,TRBV4-1,CASSQDGTYEQYF
NA,TRBJ1-6,TRBV28,CASRRTDSPLHF
NA,TRBJ2-1,TRBV5-1,CASSLATANNEQFF
NA,TRBJ2-2,TRBV7-2,CASSVSGANTGELFF
NA,TRBJ2-1,TRBV10-2,CASSESRGSDEQFF
NA,TRBJ1-2,TRBV6-1,CASTHLGADYGYTF
NA,TRBJ2-2,TRBV9,CASSRGLSGELFF
NA,TRBJ1-3,TRBV28,CASNDPTLGNTIYF
NA,TRBJ1-2,TRBV30,CAWFAGYGYTF
NA,TRBJ2-3,TRBV28,CASTRRAASTDTQYF
NA,TRBJ2-1,TRBV29-1,CSVEGGVSYNEQFF
TRBD2,TRBJ2-1,TRBV30,CAWSGTSYLKASSYNEQFF
NA,TRBJ1-1,TRBV20-1,CSARDGGAQEAFF
NA,TRBJ2-2,TRBV29-1,CSADGRDSTGELFF
NA,TRBJ2-3,TRBV20-1,CSATPLGTSTDTQYF
TRBD2,TRBJ2-1,TRBV23-1,CASSPRLAGGNEQFF
NA,TRBJ1-5,TRBV4-2,CASSRRGSQPQHF
NA,TRBJ2-1,TRBV12-3/TRBV12-4,CASSFQRPHEQFF
NA,TRBJ2-3,TRBV5-5,CASSLIRPDTQYF
NA,TRBJ2-7,TRBV28,CASSGSEQYF
TRBD2,TRBJ2-3,TRBV28,CASSTSGSPDTQYF
TRBD1,TRBJ1-6,TRBV4-3,CASSQDPGTGGSPLHF